Listed here is a single T cell receptor (beta chain). These data come from a study of T cell responses to AZD1222 COVID-19 vaccine. This CDR3 is built from 14 residues. Germline V gene lookup returns CDR1 MNHEY and CDR2 SVGAGI. V shed 6 bases, J shed 1 base, and the junction held 4 bases outside the gene matches. The data were produced by immunoSEQ multiplex PCR, yet TCRdb's version contains in-frame clones alone and is incomplete. The sample holds tens of thousands of clones; roughly 90% are singletons and the top ten take roughly 8%. The TCR originated in an adult in good health. V gene TRBV6-5 combines with J gene TRBJ2-7; the match to TRBD1 covers 9 bases. The sequenced sample was peripheral blood, obtained on day 0 of AZD1222 vaccination. CDR3 DNA: TGTGCCAGCAGACACGGGACAGGGTCCTACGAGCAGTACTTC. It yields the protein CASRHGTGSYEQYF.